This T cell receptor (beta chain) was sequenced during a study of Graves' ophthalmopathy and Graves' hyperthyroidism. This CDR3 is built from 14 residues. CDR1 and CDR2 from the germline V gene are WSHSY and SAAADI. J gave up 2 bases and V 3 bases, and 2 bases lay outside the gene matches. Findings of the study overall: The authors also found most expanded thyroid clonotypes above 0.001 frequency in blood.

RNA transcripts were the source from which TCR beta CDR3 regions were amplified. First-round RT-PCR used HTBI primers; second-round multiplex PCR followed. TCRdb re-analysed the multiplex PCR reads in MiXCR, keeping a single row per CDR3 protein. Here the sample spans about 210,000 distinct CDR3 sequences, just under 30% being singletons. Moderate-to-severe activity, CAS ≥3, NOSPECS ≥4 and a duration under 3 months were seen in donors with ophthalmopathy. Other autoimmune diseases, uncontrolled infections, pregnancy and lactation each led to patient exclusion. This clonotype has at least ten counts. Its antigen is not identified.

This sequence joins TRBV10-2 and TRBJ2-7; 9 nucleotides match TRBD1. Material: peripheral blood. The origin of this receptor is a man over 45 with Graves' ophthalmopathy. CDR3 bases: TGCGCCAGCAGTGAAAGGACAGGGGCCTACGAGCAGTACTTC. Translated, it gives CASSERTGAYEQYF.